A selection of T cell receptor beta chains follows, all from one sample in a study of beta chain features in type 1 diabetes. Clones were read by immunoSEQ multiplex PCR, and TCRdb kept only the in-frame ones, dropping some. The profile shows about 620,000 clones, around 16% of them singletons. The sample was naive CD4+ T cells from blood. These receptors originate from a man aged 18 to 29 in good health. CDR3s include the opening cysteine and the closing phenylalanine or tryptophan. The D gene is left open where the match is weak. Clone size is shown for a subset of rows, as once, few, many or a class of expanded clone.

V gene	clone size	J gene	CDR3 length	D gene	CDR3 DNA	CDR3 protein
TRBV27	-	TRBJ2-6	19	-	TGTGCCAGCAGTTGGTTCTTGGGGGCATCTGGCTCCGGGGCCAACGTCCTGACTTTC	CASSWFLGASGSGANVLTF
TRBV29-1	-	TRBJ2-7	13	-	TGCAGCGTTGAGATCGGCAGGATAGGCGAGCAGTACTTC	CSVEIGRIGEQYF
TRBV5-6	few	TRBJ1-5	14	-	TGTGCCAGCAGCCTTTGGGGGGCTCGTCAGCCCCAGCATTTT	CASSLWGARQPQHF
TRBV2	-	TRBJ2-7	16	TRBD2	TGTGCCAGCAGTGAAGCTCTAGCGGGGGCACAGGACGAGCAGTACTTC	CASSEALAGAQDEQYF
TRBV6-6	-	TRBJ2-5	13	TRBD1	TGTGCCAGCAGTCACAGGGGGCGGGAGACCCAGTACTTC	CASSHRGRETQYF
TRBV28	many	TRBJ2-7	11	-	TGTGCCAGCAGTTTAAGGTACGAGCAGTACTTC	CASSLRYEQYF
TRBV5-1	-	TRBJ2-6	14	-	TGCGCCAGCAGCTTAAGCTCTGGGGCCAACGTCCTGACTTTC	CASSLSSGANVLTF
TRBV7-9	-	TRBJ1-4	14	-	TGTGCCAGCACCCAAATGGGGTTTTATGAAAAACTGTTTTTT	CASTQMGFYEKLFF
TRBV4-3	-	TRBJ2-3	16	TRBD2	TGCGCCAGCAGCCAATTTAGCGGGGGGCGAACAGATACGCAGTATTTT	CASSQFSGGRTDTQYF
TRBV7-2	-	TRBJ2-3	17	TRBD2	TGTGCCAGCAGCTTAGGATCAGCGGGGAGTGGCGCAGATACGCAGTATTTT	CASSLGSAGSGADTQYF
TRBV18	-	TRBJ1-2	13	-	TGTGCCAGCTCACGAACGGACGGCTATGGCTACACCTTC	CASSRTDGYGYTF
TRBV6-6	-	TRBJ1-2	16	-	TGTGCCAGCAGCCCCATCACCGGGACGGTACTCTATGGCTACACCTTC	CASSPITGTVLYGYTF
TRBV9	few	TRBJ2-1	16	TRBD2	TGTGCCAGCAGCGCAGATGGCGGGAGGACCTACAATGAGCAGTTCTTC	CASSADGGRTYNEQFF
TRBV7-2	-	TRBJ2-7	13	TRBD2	TGTGCCAGCTCCCCCCGGGGAGGGTACGAGCAGTACTTC	CASSPRGGYEQYF
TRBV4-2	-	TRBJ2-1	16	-	TGTGCCAGCAGCCATGCGACTAGTCGTGCAGTGACTGAGCAGTTCTTC	CASSHATSRAVTEQFF
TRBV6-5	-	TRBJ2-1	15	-	TGTGCCAGCAGTTCCGGGGCCCTTGGGCCCAATGAGCAGTTCTTC	CASSSGALGPNEQFF
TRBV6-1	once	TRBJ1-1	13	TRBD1	TGTGCCAGCAGCCGCAGGGGGGACACTGAAGCTTTCTTT	CASSRRGDTEAFF
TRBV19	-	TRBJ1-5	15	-	TGTGCCAGTAGGATCAGTATTATCGGCAATCAGCCCCAGCATTTT	CASRISIIGNQPQHF
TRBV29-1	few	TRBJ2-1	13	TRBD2	TGCAGCGCCACGGGCGGGGGGAACAATGAGCAGTTCTTC	CSATGGGNNEQFF
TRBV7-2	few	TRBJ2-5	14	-	TGTGCCAGCAGCTCAGGCAGGGTCCAAGAGACCCAGTACTTC	CASSSGRVQETQYF
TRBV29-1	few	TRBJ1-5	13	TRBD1	TGCAGCGTGGGACAGGGGGCGAGTCAGCCCCAGCATTTT	CSVGQGASQPQHF
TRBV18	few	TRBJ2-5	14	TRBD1	TGTGCCAGCTCACAGGACAGGGTTGGTGAGACCCAGTACTTC	CASSQDRVGETQYF
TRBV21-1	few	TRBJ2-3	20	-	TGTGCCAGCAGTCCTAAAGGGCCCGGGATTTGGGGGAGGAGCACAGATACGCAGTATTTT	CASSPKGPGIWGRSTDTQYF
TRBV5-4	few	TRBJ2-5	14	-	TGTGCCAGCAGCTTTAGCGTCGGACGAGAGACCCAGTACTTC	CASSFSVGRETQYF
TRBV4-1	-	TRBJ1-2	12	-	TGCGCCAGCAGCCAAGTGGCAGGGAGACGGGTATGG	CASSQVAGRRVW
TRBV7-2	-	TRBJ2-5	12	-	TGTGCCAGCAGCTTGGTAAAAGAGACCCAGTACTTC	CASSLVKETQYF
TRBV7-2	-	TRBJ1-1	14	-	TGTGCCAGCAGCTCCGGGACTTTCATCACTGAAGCTTTCTTT	CASSSGTFITEAFF